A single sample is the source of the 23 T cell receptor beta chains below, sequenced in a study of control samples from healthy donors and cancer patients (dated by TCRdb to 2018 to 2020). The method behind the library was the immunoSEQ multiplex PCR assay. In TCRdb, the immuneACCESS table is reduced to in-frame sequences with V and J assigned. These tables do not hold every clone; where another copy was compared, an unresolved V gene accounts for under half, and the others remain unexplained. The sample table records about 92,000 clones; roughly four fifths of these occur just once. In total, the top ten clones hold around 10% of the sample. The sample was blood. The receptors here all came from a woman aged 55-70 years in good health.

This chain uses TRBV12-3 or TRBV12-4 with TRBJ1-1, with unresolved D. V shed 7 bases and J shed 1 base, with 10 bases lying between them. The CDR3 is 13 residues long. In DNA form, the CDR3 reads TGTGCCAGCAAAGGGAGTACGAACACTGAAGCTTTCTTT. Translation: CASKGSTNTEAFF.

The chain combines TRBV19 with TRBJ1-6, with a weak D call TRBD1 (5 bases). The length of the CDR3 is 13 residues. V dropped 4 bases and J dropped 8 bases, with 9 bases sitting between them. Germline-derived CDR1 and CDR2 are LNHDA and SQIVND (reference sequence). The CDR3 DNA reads TGTGCCAGTAGTAGTTGGGGGGATTCACCCCTCCACTTT. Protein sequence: CASSSWGDSPLHF.

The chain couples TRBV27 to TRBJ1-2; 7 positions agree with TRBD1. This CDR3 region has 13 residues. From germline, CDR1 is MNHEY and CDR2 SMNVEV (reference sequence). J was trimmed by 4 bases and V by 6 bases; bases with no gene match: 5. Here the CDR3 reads CASSFRGGYGYTF. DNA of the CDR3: TGTGCCAGCAGCTTCAGGGGGGGCTATGGCTACACCTTC.

The CDR3 DNA follows: TGCAGTGCTAGTGAGGTTGGTTCACCCCTCCACTTT. Translating it yields CSASEVGSPLHF. J is TRBJ1-6 and V is TRBV20-1, with D unresolved. Between the trimmed V and J ends, which lost 3 bases and 9 bases, there was a span of 9 bases. Germline CDR1 DFQATT, CDR2 SNEGSKA (reference sequence). The CDR3 is made up of 12 amino acids.

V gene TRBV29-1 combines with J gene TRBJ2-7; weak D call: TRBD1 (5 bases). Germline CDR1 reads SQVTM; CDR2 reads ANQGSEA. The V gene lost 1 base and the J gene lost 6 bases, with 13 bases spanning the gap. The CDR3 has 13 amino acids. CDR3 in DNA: TGCAGCGTTGAAGGCAGGGAATCACTCGAGCAGTACTTC. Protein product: CSVEGRESLEQYF.

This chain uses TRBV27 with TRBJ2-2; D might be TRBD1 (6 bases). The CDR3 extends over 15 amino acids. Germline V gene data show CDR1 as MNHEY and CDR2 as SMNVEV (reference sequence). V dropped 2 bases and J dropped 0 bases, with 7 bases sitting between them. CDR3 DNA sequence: TGTGCCAGCAGTTTAGACAGGTCGAACACCGGGGAGCTGTTTTTT. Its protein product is CASSLDRSNTGELFF.

CDR3 nucleotides: TGCGCCAGCAGCCAATTGTATGGGGACGAGCAGTACTTC. It specifies CASSQLYGDEQYF. The chain recombines TRBV4-3 with TRBJ2-7; no clear D. The CDR3 runs 13 residues. Trimming stripped 2 bases from V and 5 bases from J, with 10 bases between. The germline V gene has CDR1 LGHNA and CDR2 YSLEER.

In nucleotides, the CDR3 is TGCGCCAGCAGCTTGGGACAGCTTAATTCACCCCTCCACTTT. This codes for CASSLGQLNSPLHF. V is TRBV5-1 and J is TRBJ1-6, with D possibly TRBD1 on 5 matching bases. The V gene lost 0 bases and the J gene lost 6 bases, with 7 bases spanning the gap. Germline V CDR1 and CDR2: SGHRS, YFSETQ. CDR3 length: 14 amino acids.

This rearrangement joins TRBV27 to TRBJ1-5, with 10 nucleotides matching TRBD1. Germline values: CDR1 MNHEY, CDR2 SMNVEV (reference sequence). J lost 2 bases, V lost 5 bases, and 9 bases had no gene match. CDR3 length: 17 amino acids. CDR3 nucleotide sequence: TGTGCCAGCAGTGGGGACAGGGGCCGAGATGGCAATCAGCCCCAGCATTTT. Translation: CASSGDRGRDGNQPQHF.

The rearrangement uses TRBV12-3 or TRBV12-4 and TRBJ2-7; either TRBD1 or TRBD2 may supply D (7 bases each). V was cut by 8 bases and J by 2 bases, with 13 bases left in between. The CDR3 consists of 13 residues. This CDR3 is CASRQGGTYEQYF. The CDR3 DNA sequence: TGTGCCAGCCGACAGGGAGGGACCTACGAGCAGTACTTC.

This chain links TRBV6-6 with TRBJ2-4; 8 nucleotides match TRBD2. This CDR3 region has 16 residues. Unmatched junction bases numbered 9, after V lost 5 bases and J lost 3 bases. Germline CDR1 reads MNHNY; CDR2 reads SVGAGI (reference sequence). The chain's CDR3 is CASSLLAGGDKNIQYF. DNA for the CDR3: TGTGCCAGCAGTCTACTAGCCGGGGGGGACAAAAACATTCAGTACTTC.

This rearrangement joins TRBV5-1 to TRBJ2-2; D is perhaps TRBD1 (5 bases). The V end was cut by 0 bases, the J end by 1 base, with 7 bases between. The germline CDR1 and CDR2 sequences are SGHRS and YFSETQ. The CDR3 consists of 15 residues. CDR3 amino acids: CASSLVGQNTGELFF. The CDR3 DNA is TGCGCCAGCAGCTTGGTAGGACAGAACACCGGGGAGCTGTTTTTT.

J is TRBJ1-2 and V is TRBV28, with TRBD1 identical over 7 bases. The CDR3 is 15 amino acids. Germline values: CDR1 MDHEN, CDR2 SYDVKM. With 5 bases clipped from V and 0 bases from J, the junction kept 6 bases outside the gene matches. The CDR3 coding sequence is TGTGCCAGCAGTCGGCGGGACAGAACTAACTATGGCTACACCTTC. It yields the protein CASSRRDRTNYGYTF.

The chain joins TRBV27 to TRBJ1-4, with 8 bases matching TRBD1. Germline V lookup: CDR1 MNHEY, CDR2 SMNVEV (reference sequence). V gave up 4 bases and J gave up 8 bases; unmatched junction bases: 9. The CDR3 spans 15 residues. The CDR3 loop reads CASSSPRGLGEKLFF. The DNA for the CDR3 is TGTGCCAGCAGTTCCCCCAGGGGGCTGGGAGAAAAACTGTTTTTT.

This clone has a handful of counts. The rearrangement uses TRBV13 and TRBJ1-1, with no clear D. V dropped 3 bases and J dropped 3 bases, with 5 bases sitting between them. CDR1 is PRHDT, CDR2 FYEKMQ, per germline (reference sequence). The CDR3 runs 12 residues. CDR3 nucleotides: TGTGCCAGCAGCTTTTTGGACACTGAAGCTTTCTTT. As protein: CASSFLDTEAFF.

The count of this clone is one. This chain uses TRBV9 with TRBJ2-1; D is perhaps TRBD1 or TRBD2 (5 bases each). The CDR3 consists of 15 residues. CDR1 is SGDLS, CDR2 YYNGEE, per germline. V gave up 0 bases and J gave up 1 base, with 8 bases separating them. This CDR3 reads CASSVGDGSYNEQFF. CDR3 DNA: TGTGCCAGCAGCGTAGGGGACGGATCCTACAATGAGCAGTTCTTC.

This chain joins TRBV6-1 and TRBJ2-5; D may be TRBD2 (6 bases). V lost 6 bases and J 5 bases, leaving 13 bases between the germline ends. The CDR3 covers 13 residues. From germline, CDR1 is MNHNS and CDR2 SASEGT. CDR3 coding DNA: TGTGCCAGCAGAACCCAGGGAGGCGAGACCCAGTACTTC. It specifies CASRTQGGETQYF.

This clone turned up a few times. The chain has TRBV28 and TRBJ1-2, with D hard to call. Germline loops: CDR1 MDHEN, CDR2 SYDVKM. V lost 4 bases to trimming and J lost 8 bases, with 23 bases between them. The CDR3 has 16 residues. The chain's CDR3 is CASSSPVQVLPWGYTF. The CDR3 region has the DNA TGTGCCAGCAGTTCCCCCGTACAAGTCCTCCCTTGGGGCTACACCTTC.

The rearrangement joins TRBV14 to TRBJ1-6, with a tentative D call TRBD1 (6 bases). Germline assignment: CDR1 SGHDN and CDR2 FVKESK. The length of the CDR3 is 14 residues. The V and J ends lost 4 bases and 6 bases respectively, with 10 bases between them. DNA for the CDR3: TGTGCCAGCAGCCGGGACACGGCTAATTCACCCCTCCACTTT. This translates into CASSRDTANSPLHF.

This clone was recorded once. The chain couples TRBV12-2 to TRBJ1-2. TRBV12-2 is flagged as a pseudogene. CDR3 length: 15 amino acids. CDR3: CASRPPRGGIGGYTF. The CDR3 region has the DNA TGTGCAAGTCGCCCCCCCCGGGGGGGGATTGGTGGCTACACCTTC.

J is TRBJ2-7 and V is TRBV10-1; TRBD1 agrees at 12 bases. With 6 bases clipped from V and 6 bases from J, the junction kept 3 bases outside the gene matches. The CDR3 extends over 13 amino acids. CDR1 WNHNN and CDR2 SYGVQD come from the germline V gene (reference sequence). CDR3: CASRGDRGREQYF. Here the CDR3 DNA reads TGCGCCAGCAGGGGGGACAGGGGGCGCGAGCAGTACTTC.

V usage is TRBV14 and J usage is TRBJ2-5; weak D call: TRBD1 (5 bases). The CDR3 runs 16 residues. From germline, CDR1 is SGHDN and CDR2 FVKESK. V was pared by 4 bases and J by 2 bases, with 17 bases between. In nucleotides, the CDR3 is TGTGCCAGCAGCCTCGACAGCAGGCTTGAGCAAGAGACCCAGTACTTC. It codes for CASSLDSRLEQETQYF.

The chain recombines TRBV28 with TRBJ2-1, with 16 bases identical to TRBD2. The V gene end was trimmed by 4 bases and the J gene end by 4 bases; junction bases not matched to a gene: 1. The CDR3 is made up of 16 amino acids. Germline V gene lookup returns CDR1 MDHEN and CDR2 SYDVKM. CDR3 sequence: CASSWGLAGGYNEQFF. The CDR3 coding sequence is TGTGCCAGCAGTTGGGGACTAGCGGGAGGGTACAATGAGCAGTTCTTC.